This entry is about one T cell receptor beta chain. Participant age was roughly 18 to 95 years, and participants resided in fewer than 25 US areas. Participant-given clinical history determined each cohort assignment. CDR3 length equals 14 residues. Germline values: CDR1 DFQATT, CDR2 SNEGSKA (reference sequence). The ends were cut back, 3 bases at V and 2 bases at J, with 13 bases in the middle. The data originate from a study of blood T cell repertoires in COVID-19. About the research overall: Samples came from the United States, Italy and Spain, spanning acute and convalescent COVID-19.

The assay was immunoSEQ multiplex PCR, and TCRdb's table has in-frame clones only and misses some. The sample gives over 350,000 clones, around 87% of which show up once; about 0.89% is in the top ten. This TCR came from a woman aged 25 to 45 with acute COVID-19. V usage is TRBV20-1 and J usage is TRBJ1-2, with D unclear. Sequences were obtained from PBMCs or T cells enriched from blood (not recorded which). As DNA, the CDR3 is TGCAGTGCTAGTCCAGGCTTTAACAACTATGGCTACACCTTC. Translating it yields CSASPGFNNYGYTF.